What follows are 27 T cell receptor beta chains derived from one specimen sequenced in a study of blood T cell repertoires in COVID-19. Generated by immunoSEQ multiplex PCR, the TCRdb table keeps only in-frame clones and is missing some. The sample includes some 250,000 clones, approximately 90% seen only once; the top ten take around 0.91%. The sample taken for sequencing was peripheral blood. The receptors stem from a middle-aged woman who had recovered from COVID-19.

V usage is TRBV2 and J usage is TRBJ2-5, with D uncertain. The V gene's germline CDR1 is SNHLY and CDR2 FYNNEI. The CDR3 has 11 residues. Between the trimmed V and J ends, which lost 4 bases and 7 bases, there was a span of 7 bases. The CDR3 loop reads CASSGVGTQYF. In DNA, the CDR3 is TGTGCCAGCAGTGGAGTCGGGACCCAGTACTTC.

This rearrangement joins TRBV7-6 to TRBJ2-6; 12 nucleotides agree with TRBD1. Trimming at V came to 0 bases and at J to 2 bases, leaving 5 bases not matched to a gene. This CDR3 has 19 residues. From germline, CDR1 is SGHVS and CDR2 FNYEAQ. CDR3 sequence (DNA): TGTGCCAGCAGCTTAGCGGGACAGGGGGCTCTGGCTGGGGCCAACGTCCTGACTTTC. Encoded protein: CASSLAGQGALAGANVLTF.

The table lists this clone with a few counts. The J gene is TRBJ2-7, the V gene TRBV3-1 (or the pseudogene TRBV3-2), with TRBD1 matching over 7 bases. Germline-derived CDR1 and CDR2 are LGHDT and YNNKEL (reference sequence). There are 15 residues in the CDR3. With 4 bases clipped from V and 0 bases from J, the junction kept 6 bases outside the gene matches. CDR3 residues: CASSPGQRSSYEQYV. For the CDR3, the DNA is TGTGCCAGCAGCCCGGGACAGCGGAGCTCCTACGAGCAGTACGTC.

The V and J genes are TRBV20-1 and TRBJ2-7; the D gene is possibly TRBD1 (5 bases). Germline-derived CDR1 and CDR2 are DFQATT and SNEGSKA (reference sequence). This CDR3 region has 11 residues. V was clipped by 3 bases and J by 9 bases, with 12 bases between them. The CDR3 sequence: CSARGLRGQYF. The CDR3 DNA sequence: TGCAGTGCTAGGGGGCTCCGTGGGCAGTACTTC.

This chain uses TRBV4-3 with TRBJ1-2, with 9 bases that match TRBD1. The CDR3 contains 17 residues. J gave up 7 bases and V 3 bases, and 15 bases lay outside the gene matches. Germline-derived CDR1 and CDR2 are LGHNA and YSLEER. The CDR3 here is CASSHLSWDRASGGYTF. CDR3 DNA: TGCGCCAGCAGCCACCTCTCCTGGGACAGGGCTAGTGGTGGCTACACCTTC.

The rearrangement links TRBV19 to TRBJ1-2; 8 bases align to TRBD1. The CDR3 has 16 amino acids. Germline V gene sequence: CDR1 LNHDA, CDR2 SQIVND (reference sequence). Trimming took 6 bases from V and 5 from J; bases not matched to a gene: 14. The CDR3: CASRPGNAGGAYGYTF. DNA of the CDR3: TGTGCCAGTAGGCCGGGAAACGCAGGGGGCGCTTATGGCTACACCTTC.

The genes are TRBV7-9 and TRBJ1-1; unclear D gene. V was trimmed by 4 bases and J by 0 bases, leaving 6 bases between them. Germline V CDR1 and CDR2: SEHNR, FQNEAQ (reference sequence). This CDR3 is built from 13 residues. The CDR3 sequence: CASSSSLNTEAFF. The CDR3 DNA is TGTGCCAGCAGCTCTTCCCTGAACACTGAAGCTTTCTTT.

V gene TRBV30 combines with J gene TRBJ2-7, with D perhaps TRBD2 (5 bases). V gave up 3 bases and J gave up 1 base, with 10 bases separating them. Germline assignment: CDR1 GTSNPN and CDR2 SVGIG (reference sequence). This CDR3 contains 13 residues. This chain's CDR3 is CAWRRSGSYEQYV. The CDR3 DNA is TGTGCCTGGAGGCGGAGCGGATCCTACGAGCAGTACGTC.

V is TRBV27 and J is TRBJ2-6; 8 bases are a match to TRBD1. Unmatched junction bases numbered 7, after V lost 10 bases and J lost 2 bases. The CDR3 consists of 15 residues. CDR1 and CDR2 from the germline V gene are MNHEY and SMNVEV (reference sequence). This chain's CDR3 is CATAAGGPGANVLTF. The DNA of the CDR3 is TGTGCCACCGCCGCAGGGGGCCCTGGGGCCAACGTCCTGACTTTC.

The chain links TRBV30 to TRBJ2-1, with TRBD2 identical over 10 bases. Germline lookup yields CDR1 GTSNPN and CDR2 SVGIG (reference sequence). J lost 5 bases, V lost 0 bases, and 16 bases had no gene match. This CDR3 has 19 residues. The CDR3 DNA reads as TGTGCCTGGAGTGTAGGGGTAGGGCCCGGGACTAGCGCCCACAATGAGCAGTTCTTC. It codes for CAWSVGVGPGTSAHNEQFF. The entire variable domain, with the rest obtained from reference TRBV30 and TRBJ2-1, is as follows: SQTIHQWPATLVQPVGSPLSLECTVEGTSNPNLYWYRQAAGRGLQLLFYSVGIGQISSEVPQNLSASRPQDRQFILSSKKLLLSDSGFYLCAWSVGVGPGTSAHNEQFFGPGTRLTVL.

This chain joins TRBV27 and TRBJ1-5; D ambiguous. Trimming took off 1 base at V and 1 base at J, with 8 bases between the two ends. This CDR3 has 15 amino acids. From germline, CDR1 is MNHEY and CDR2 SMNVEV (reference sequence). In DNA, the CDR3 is TGTGCCAGCAGTTTATTCGGGTCGAGCAATCAGCCCCAGCATTTT. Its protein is CASSLFGSSNQPQHF.

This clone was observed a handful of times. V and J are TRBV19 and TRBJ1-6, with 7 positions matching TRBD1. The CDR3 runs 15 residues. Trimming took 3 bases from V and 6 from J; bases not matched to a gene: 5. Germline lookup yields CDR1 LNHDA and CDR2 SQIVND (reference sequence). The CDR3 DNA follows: TGTGCCAGTAGTATGGAGGCAGGGGGTAATTCACCCCTCCACTTT. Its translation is CASSMEAGGNSPLHF.

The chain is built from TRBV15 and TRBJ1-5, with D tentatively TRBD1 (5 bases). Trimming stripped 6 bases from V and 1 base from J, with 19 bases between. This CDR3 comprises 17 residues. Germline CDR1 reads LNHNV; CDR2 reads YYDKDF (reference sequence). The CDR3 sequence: CATRARVGQWSNQPQHF. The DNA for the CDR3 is TGTGCCACCAGAGCTAGGGTGGGGCAATGGAGCAATCAGCCCCAGCATTTT.

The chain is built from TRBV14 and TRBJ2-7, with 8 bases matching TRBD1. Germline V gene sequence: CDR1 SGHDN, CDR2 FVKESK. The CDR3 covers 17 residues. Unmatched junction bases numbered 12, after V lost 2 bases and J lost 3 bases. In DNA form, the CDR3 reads TGTGCCAGCAGCCAACCCGCACAGGGGGTTGGCCTCTACGAGCAGTACGTC. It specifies CASSQPAQGVGLYEQYV.

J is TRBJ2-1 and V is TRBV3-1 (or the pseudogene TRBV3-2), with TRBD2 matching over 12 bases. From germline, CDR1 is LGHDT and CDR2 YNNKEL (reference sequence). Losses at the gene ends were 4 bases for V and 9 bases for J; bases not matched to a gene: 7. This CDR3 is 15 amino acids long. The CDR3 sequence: CASSLVPGLAGEQFF. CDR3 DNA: TGTGCCAGCAGCCTCGTCCCGGGACTAGCGGGTGAGCAGTTCTTC.

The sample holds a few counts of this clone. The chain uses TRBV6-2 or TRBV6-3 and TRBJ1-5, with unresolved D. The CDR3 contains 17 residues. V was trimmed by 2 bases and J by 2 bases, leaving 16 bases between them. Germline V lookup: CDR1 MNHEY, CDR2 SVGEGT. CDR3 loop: CASSYMPGRGGNQPQHF. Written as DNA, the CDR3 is TGTGCCAGCAGTTACATGCCAGGCCGGGGTGGCAATCAGCCCCAGCATTTT.

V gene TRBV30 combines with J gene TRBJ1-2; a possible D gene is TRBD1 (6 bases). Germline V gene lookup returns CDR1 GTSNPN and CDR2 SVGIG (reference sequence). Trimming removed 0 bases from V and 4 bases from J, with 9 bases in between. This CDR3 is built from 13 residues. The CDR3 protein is CAWSVGQSYGYTF. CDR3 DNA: TGTGCCTGGAGTGTTGGACAGAGCTATGGCTACACCTTC. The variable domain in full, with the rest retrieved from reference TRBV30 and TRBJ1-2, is SQTIHQWPATLVQPVGSPLSLECTVEGTSNPNLYWYRQAAGRGLQLLFYSVGIGQISSEVPQNLSASRPQDRQFILSSKKLLLSDSGFYLCAWSVGQSYGYTFGSGTRLTVV.

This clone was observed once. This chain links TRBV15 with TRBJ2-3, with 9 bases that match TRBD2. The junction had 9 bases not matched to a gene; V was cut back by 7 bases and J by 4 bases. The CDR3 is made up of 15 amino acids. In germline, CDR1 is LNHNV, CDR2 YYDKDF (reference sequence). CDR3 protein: CATTPHSGRSDTQYF. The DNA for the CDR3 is TGTGCCACCACACCCCACAGCGGGAGGTCAGATACGCAGTATTTT.

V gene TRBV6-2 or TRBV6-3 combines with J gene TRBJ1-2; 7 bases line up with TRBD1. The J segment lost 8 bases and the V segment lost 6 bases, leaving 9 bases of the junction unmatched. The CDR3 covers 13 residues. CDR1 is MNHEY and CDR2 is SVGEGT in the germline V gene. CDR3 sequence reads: CASSPQGGGGYTF. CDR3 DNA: TGTGCCAGCAGCCCCCAGGGGGGTGGCGGCTACACCTTC.

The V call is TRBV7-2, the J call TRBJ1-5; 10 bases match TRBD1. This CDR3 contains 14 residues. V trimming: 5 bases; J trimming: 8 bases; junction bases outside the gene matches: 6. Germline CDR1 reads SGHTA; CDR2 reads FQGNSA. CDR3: CASSPTGGREPQHF. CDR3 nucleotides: TGTGCCAGCAGCCCGACAGGGGGCAGGGAGCCCCAGCATTTT. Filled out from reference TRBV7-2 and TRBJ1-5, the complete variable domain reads GAGVSQSPSNKVTEKGKDVELRCDPISGHTALYWYRQSLGQGLEFLIYFQGNSAPDKSGLPSDRFSAERTGGSVSTLTIQRTQQEDSAVYLCASSPTGGREPQHFGDGTRLSIL.

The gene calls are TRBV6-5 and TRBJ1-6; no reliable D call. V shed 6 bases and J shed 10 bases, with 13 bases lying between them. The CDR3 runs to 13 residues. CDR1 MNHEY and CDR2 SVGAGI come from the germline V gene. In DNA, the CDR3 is TGTGCCAGCAGGAGGGAGCTGGAGTCACCCCTCCACTTT. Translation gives CASRRELESPLHF.

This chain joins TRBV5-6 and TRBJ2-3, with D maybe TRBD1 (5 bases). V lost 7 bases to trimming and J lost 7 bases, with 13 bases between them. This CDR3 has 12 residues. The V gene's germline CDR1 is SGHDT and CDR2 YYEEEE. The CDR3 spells CASATGTYTQYF. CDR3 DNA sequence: TGTGCCAGCGCAACAGGCACCTATACGCAGTATTTT.

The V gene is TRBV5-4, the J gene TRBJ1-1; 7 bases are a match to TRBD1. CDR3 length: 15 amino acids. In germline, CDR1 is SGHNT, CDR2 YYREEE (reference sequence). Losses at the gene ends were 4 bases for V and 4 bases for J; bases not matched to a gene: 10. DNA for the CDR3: TGTGCCAGCAGCAGAAGACAGGGTTCGGGCACTGAAGCTTTCTTT. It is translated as CASSRRQGSGTEAFF.

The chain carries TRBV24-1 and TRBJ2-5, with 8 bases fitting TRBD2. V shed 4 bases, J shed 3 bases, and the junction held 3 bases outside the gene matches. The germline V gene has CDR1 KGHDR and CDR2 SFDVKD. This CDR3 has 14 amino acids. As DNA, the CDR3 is TGTGCCACCAGTGAGGCGCGGGGGGAAGAGACCCAGTACTTC. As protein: CATSEARGEETQYF.

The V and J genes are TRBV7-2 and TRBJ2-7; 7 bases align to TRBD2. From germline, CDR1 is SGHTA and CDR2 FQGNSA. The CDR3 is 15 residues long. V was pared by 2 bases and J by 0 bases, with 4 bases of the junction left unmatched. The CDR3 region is CASSLWRGISYEQYF. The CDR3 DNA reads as TGTGCCAGCAGCTTATGGCGGGGGATCTCCTACGAGCAGTACTTC.

The chain's CDR3 is CASTRGREDYEQFF. The CDR3 DNA sequence: TGTGCCAGCACCCGGGGGAGGGAAGATTATGAGCAGTTCTTC. This chain links TRBV5-6 with TRBJ2-1; TRBD2 matches at 7 bases. Germline values: CDR1 SGHDT, CDR2 YYEEEE. Trimming took 6 bases from V and 8 from J; bases not matched to a gene: 11. The CDR3 is 14 amino acids.

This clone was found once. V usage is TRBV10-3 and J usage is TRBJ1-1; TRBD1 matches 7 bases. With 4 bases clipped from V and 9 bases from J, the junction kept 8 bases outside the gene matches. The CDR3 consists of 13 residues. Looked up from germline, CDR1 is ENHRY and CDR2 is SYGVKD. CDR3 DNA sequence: TGTGCCATCAGTGCGGAGAGGGGGCAGAAAGCTTTCTTT. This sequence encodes CAISAERGQKAFF.